The text below deals with one T cell receptor (beta chain). Its antigen is undetermined. With V trimmed by 5 bases and J by 5 bases, 14 bases remained unmatched. The CDR3 runs 16 residues. Germline V gene sequence: CDR1 MNHEY, CDR2 SVGAGI. MiXCR, applied by TCRdb to the reads, yields one record per CDR3 protein. This repertoire shows about 140,000 distinct CDR3 sequences, over 30% found once; its top ten account for 45% to 55%. These data originate in a study of T cell repertoires in cytomegalovirus infection. Study overall: From public TCR beta signatures came an indication of both CMV infection and matching HLA type.

The specimen was CD8+ T cells from cultured PBMCs, collected from culture after CMV antigen stimulation. This receptor was taken from a human donor in good health (CMV status not recorded). Some clones in this sample may be carry-over from other donors' samples. V is TRBV6-5 and J is TRBJ2-7, with 8 bases matching TRBD2. The CDR3 nucleotides read TGTGCCAGCAGTCCAGAGTCTCAAGGACTAGCCGACGAGCAGTACTTC. Amino acid sequence: CASSPESQGLADEQYF.